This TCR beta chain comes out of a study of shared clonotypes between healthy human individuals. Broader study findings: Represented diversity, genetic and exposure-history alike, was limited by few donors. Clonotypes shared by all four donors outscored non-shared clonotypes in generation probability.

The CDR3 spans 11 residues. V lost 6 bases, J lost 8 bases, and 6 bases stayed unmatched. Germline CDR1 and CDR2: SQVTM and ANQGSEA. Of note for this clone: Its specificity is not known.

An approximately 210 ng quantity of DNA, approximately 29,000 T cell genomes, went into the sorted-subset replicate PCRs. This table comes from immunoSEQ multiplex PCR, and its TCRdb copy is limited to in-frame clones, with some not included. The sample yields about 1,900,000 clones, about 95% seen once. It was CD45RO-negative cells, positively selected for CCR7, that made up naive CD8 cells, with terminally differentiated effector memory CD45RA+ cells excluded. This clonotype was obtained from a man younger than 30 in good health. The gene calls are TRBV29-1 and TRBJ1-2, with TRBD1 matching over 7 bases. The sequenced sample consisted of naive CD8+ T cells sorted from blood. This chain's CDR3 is CSVTGFYGYTF. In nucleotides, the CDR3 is TGCAGCGTGACAGGGTTTTACGGCTACACCTTC.